Given below is one T cell receptor (beta chain) in context. Its antigen is unidentified. The protocol was immunoSEQ multiplex PCR, while the TCRdb copy is restricted to in-frame clones and leaves out a portion. The sample lists approximately 120,000 clones, around 95% occurring once. The entry originates in a study of cytomegalovirus exposure and HLA in healthy donors. General study points: It was found in a later analysis that first-cohort TCR clusters tended to co-occur in the 120 validation repertoires.

Sequencing was carried out using PBMCs. The TCR originated in a man aged 18 to 29 in good health and CMV-seronegative.

The CDR3 nucleotides read TGTGCCAGCAGCGAGACAGAGAACACTGAAGCTTTCTTT. Its translation: CASSETENTEAFF. The chain recombines TRBV6-4 with TRBJ1-1; D possibly corresponds to TRBD1 (5 bases). Trimming removed 6 bases from V and 1 base from J, with 9 bases in between. Germline-derived CDR1 and CDR2 are MRHNA and SNTAGT. The CDR3 is 13 residues long.